The 5 T cell receptor beta chains below all came from one sample that was sequenced in a study of T cells in women clearing cervical HPV infection. Generated by immunoSEQ multiplex PCR, the TCRdb table keeps only in-frame clones and is missing some. The sample has approximately 15,000 clones; the top ten hold less than 25%. The sample taken for sequencing was blood buffy coat. Receptors originate from a woman aged 18 to 69 with a cervical HPV16 infection that either progressed to CIN3+ or cleared (not recorded which).

A word on this clone: The read falls 3 residues short of the CDR3 end, and the missing part is taken from the germline J gene. The chain is built from TRBV20-1 and TRBJ1-3; D call uncertain. Trimming removed 3 bases from V and 4 bases from J, with 13 bases in between. In germline, CDR1 is DFQATT, CDR2 SNEGSKA (reference sequence). The CDR3 sequence is 14 residues long. The covered CDR3 bases are TGCAGTGCTAGTACCCCCGGCGGAGGAAACACC. This translates into CSASTPGGGNT. The whole CDR3 sequence is CSASTPGGGNTIYF.

With regard to this clone: The read ends 3 residues before the CDR3 terminus; that terminus is restored from the germline J gene. The chain carries TRBV20-1 and TRBJ2-3, with TRBD2 identical over 13 bases. Per germline, CDR1 DFQATT and CDR2 SNEGSKA (reference sequence). This CDR3 is built from 17 residues. After removal of 0 bases from V and 2 bases from J, the junction contained 5 bases not matched to a gene. The CDR3 is CSARDLTSGGDTDTQYF. The covered CDR3 bases are TGCAGTGCTAGAGATCTCACTAGCGGGGGGGACACAGATACG.

To note about this clone: The read ends 3 residues shy of where the CDR3 ends; the end is completed using the germline J gene. The chain combines TRBV29-1 with TRBJ1-4, with D unclear. Trimming removed 4 bases from V and 6 bases from J, with 9 bases in between. Looked up from germline, CDR1 is SQVTM and CDR2 is ANQGSEA. This CDR3 is built from 12 residues. The DNA read from the CDR3 is TGCAGCGTTGCGGGGATGCATGAAAAA. This translates into CSVAGMHEK. In full, the CDR3 is CSVAGMHEKLFF.

About this clone: The CDR3 goes on 3 residues after the read ends, and that part is filled in from the germline J gene. The rearrangement uses TRBV6-1 and TRBJ1-4, with a weak D call TRBD1 (5 bases). The CDR3 extends over 14 amino acids. Germline CDR1 MNHNS, CDR2 SASEGT. The V and J ends lost 1 base and 5 bases respectively, with 8 bases between them. The DNA read from the CDR3 is TGTGCCAGCAGTGAAGGCCAGGGAAATGAAAAA. Residues: CASSEGQGNEK. The whole CDR3 region reads CASSEGQGNEKLFF.

Concerning this clone: Sequencing ends 3 residues short of the CDR3 end; the germline J gene provides the rest. The chain combines TRBV19 with TRBJ2-3; 7 positions agree with TRBD1. This CDR3 is built from 13 residues. Germline V gene data show CDR1 as LNHDA and CDR2 as SQIVND (reference sequence). The junction had 0 bases not matched to a gene; V was cut back by 3 bases and J by 3 bases. CDR3 loop: CASSMGQTDTQYF. The DNA read from the CDR3 is TGTGCCAGTAGTATGGGACAGACAGATACG.